The sequence of this T cell receptor (beta chain) was determined in a study of PD-1 blockade in classical Hodgkin lymphoma. Each of the patients experienced relapse following autologous stem cell transplantation, and their brentuximab vedotin exposure differed. Trimming removed 5 bases from V and 0 bases from J, with 15 bases in between. From germline, CDR1 is SGHNT and CDR2 YENEEA. CDR3 length: 16 residues. Generated by immunoSEQ multiplex PCR, the TCRdb table keeps only in-frame clones and is missing some. Altogether 20,000 to 30,000 clones are present, approximately 70% being singletons, with the ten largest covering 2.5% to 3.5%.

Specimen: peripheral blood mononuclear cells (PBMCs), collected at baseline. The gene calls are TRBV11-3 and TRBJ2-3, with D unresolved. The TCR originated in a human donor with classical Hodgkin lymphoma. For the CDR3, the DNA is TGTGCCAGCAGCCTAAGGAGAGGAGTTAGCACAGATACGCAGTATTTT. Encoded protein: CASSLRRGVSTDTQYF.